These 20 T cell receptor beta chains originate from one sample sequenced in a study of blood T cell repertoires in COVID-19. Generated by immunoSEQ multiplex PCR, the TCRdb table keeps only in-frame clones and is missing some. The sample has about 49,000 clones; around 65% are singletons. The source material was peripheral blood. The receptors were sampled from an older woman with acute or convalescent COVID-19.

The chain is built from TRBV27 and TRBJ1-4; 9 nucleotides agree with TRBD1. J gave up 8 bases and V 6 bases, and 13 bases lay outside the gene matches. CDR1 and CDR2 (germline): MNHEY, SMNVEV (reference sequence). CDR3 size: 16 residues. The CDR3 region is CASSKGGGQGEEKLFF. The CDR3 DNA follows: TGTGCCAGCAGCAAAGGGGGGGGACAGGGAGAAGAAAAACTGTTTTTT.

The chain couples TRBV28 to TRBJ1-5, with TRBD1 matching over 7 bases. This CDR3 is 15 amino acids long. V lost 3 bases and J lost 5; bases outside the gene matches: 7. The germline CDR1 and CDR2 sequences are MDHEN and SYDVKM. The CDR3 protein is CASSFPDREDQPQHF. CDR3 nucleotides: TGTGCCAGCAGTTTCCCTGACAGGGAGGATCAGCCCCAGCATTTT. Full variable domain (outside the CDR3, taken from reference TRBV28 and TRBJ1-5): DVKVTQSSRYLVKRTGEKVFLECVQDMDHENMFWYRQDPGLGLRLIYFSYDVKMKEKGDIPEGYSVSREKKERFSLILESASTNQTSMYLCASSFPDREDQPQHFGDGTRLSIL.

The V gene is TRBV28, the J gene TRBJ2-1; 11 bases map to TRBD2. From germline, CDR1 is MDHEN and CDR2 SYDVKM. The CDR3 consists of 16 residues. The V and J ends lost 6 bases and 8 bases, in that order; junction bases with no gene match: 12. This CDR3 reads CASSPLSGRDPHEQFF. CDR3 coding DNA: TGTGCCAGCAGCCCCCTTAGCGGGAGGGACCCCCATGAGCAGTTCTTC.

This clone was detected only a few times. The chain is built from TRBV11-2 and TRBJ1-4; no firm D call. The CDR3 extends over 15 amino acids. Trimming shortened V by 5 bases and J by 8 bases, and 18 bases separated the two germline ends. Germline CDR1 is SGHAT and CDR2 is FQNNGV. CDR3 in amino acids: CASSPQRASSEKLFF. The CDR3 nucleotides are TGTGCCAGCAGCCCCCAGAGGGCGTCCAGCGAAAAACTGTTTTTT. Using reference TRBV11-2 and TRBJ1-4 for the parts outside the CDR3, the full variable domain is EAGVAQSPRYKIIEKRQSVAFWCNPISGHATLYWYQQILGQGPKLLIQFQNNGVVDDSQLPKDRFSAERLKGVDSTLKIQPAKLEDSAVYLCASSPQRASSEKLFFGSGTQLSVL.

The V call is TRBV19, the J call TRBJ1-1; no firm D call. Trimming removed 1 base at V and 4 bases at J, with 10 bases between. Germline values: CDR1 LNHDA, CDR2 SQIVND (reference sequence). The CDR3 is 14 residues long. Here the CDR3 DNA reads TGTGCCAGTAGTATAGGGGGAGGGAGCACTGAAGCTTTCTTT. This encodes CASSIGGGSTEAFF. Based on the CDR3 plus reference TRBV19 and TRBJ1-1, the full variable domain is DGGITQSPKYLFRKEGQNVTLSCEQNLNHDAMYWYRQDPGQGLRLIYYSQIVNDFQKGDIAEGYSVSREKKESFPLTVTSAQKNPTAFYLCASSIGGGSTEAFFGQGTRLTVV.

This chain connects TRBV9 to TRBJ2-5; 10 nucleotides agree with TRBD1. Germline values: CDR1 SGDLS, CDR2 YYNGEE. CDR3 length: 14 residues. V lost 3 bases and J lost 10; bases outside the gene matches: 9. The chain's CDR3 is CASSATGGGGNQYF. CDR3 nucleotide sequence: TGTGCCAGCAGCGCGACAGGGGGCGGAGGAAACCAGTACTTC.

This clone came up a few times. The gene calls are TRBV6-5 and TRBJ1-6, with D perhaps TRBD1 (6 bases). Germline lookup yields CDR1 MNHEY and CDR2 SVGAGI. The CDR3 totals 11 residues. V dropped 9 bases and J dropped 7 bases, with 7 bases sitting between them. The CDR3 reads CASRGNSPLHF. CDR3 sequence (DNA): TGTGCCAGTAGGGGGAATTCACCCCTCCACTTT.

This clone appeared once. The V call is TRBV30, the J call TRBJ1-5; tentatively, D is TRBD1 (6 bases). Germline values: CDR1 GTSNPN, CDR2 SVGIG (reference sequence). The CDR3 spans 13 residues. Between the trimmed V and J ends, which lost 3 bases and 6 bases, there was a span of 12 bases. The CDR3 nucleotides are TGTGCCTGGAGCCACCTCAGGGGTCAGCCCCAGCATTTT. Protein sequence: CAWSHLRGQPQHF.

The V gene is TRBV7-3, the J gene TRBJ2-1; TRBD2 is a possible D gene (6 bases). Trimming shortened V by 4 bases and J by 1 base, and 14 bases separated the two germline ends. CDR1 SGHTA and CDR2 FQGTGA come from the germline V gene. The CDR3 length is 16 residues. The CDR3: CASSSGGGGSYNEQFF. The CDR3 DNA reads as TGTGCCAGCAGCTCCGGGGGAGGCGGTTCCTACAATGAGCAGTTCTTC.

The chain recombines TRBV6-5 with TRBJ1-2, with TRBD1 identical over 8 bases. The V gene end was trimmed by 6 bases and the J gene end by 6 bases; junction bases not matched to a gene: 6. The germline V gene encodes CDR1 MNHEY and CDR2 SVGAGI. CDR3 size: 13 residues. The CDR3 nucleotides are TGTGCCAGCAGAGGGACAGGAAGGGATGGCTACACCTTC. Translating gives CASRGTGRDGYTF.

The chain is built from TRBV30 and TRBJ1-6; no clear D. Trimming removed 1 base at V and 9 bases at J, with 10 bases between. This CDR3 contains 13 residues. In germline, CDR1 is GTSNPN, CDR2 SVGIG (reference sequence). CDR3 region: CAWSESSGSPLHF. In DNA form, the CDR3 reads TGTGCCTGGAGTGAGTCTAGCGGTTCACCCCTCCACTTT. The whole variable domain, remainder taken from reference TRBV30 and TRBJ1-6, is SQTIHQWPATLVQPVGSPLSLECTVEGTSNPNLYWYRQAAGRGLQLLFYSVGIGQISSEVPQNLSASRPQDRQFILSSKKLLLSDSGFYLCAWSESSGSPLHFGNGTRLTVT.

This clone came up once. The rearrangement joins TRBV28 to TRBJ1-2; the match to TRBD1 covers 12 bases. This CDR3 spans 14 amino acids. Germline V gene sequence: CDR1 MDHEN, CDR2 SYDVKM. V lost 4 bases and J lost 6; bases outside the gene matches: 3. The CDR3 region is CASSSGQGANGYTF. In DNA, the CDR3 is TGTGCCAGCAGTTCGGGACAGGGGGCGAATGGCTACACCTTC.

This rearrangement joins TRBV7-8 to TRBJ2-5, with D uncertain. Germline V gives CDR1 SGHVS, CDR2 FQNEAQ. V lost 4 bases and J 1 base, leaving 7 bases between the germline ends. The CDR3 consists of 13 residues. The CDR3 reads CASSSGTQETQYF. CDR3 DNA sequence: TGTGCCAGCAGCTCAGGAACCCAAGAGACCCAGTACTTC. Looking up the rest from reference TRBV7-8 and TRBJ2-5 gives the full variable domain: GAGVSQSPRYKVAKRGQDVALRCDPISGHVSLFWYQQALGQGPEFLTYFQNEAQLDKSGLPSDRFFAERPEGSVSTLKIQRTQQEDSAVYLCASSSGTQETQYFGPGTRLLVL.

The CDR3 loop reads CASSAAGTGGRTEAFF. DNA for the CDR3: TGTGCCAGCAGCGCAGCCGGGACAGGGGGCCGCACTGAAGCTTTCTTT. V is TRBV9 and J is TRBJ1-1; 12 nucleotides match TRBD1. After removal of 3 bases from V and 4 bases from J, the junction contained 7 bases not matched to a gene. CDR3 length: 16 amino acids. Germline CDR1 SGDLS, CDR2 YYNGEE.

The chain employs TRBV6-5 and TRBJ1-1; D possibly corresponds to TRBD1 (6 bases). Germline loops: CDR1 MNHEY, CDR2 SVGAGI. The V end was cut by 5 bases, the J end by 0 bases, with 13 bases between. The CDR3 consists of 15 residues. The CDR3 nucleotides are TGTGCCAGCAGTCCTGGACAGCCGATGAACACTGAAGCTTTCTTT. Its translation is CASSPGQPMNTEAFF.

Here the CDR3 reads CASSLGQGHQETQYF. CDR3 coding DNA: TGCGCCAGCAGCTTGGGACAGGGGCACCAAGAGACCCAGTACTTC. The chain combines TRBV5-1 with TRBJ2-5; 8 bases agree with TRBD1. The germline gives CDR1 SGHRS, CDR2 YFSETQ. The V segment lost 0 bases and the J segment 0 bases; nucleotides outside the gene matches: 1. The CDR3 has 15 residues.

The rearrangement joins TRBV2 to TRBJ2-1; 8 bases align to TRBD2. The CDR3 covers 15 residues. CDR1 and CDR2 from the germline V gene are SNHLY and FYNNEI. V lost 5 bases to trimming and J lost 3 bases; unmatched junction nucleotides: 6. CDR3 DNA sequence: TGTGCCAGCAGTAGGCTAGCGGGTTTCTACAATGAGCAGTTCTTC. This codes for CASSRLAGFYNEQFF.

The chain joins TRBV5-4 to TRBJ2-6; D gene ambiguous. Germline-derived CDR1 and CDR2 are SGHNT and YYREEE (reference sequence). The germline V and J ends were trimmed by 2 bases and 4 bases, with 10 bases remaining between them. The CDR3 is made up of 15 amino acids. The CDR3 sequence: CASSFGVEGANVLTF. CDR3 DNA sequence: TGTGCCAGCAGCTTCGGAGTGGAAGGGGCCAACGTCCTGACTTTC.

The J gene is TRBJ1-3, the V gene TRBV29-1, with D unclear. Germline V gives CDR1 SQVTM, CDR2 ANQGSEA. Trimming pared 6 bases from V and 2 bases from J, leaving 8 bases between. The CDR3 covers 12 residues. The CDR3 loop reads CSVAAPGNTIYF. The CDR3 DNA sequence: TGCAGCGTCGCGGCCCCTGGAAACACCATATATTTT.

This chain connects TRBV10-3 to TRBJ1-1; D remains ambiguous. CDR3 length: 15 residues. V lost 6 bases and J 3 bases, leaving 17 bases between the germline ends. From germline, CDR1 is ENHRY and CDR2 SYGVKD. CDR3 sequence: CAIRPDPEGHTEAFF. The CDR3 DNA reads as TGTGCCATCAGACCAGACCCGGAGGGTCACACTGAAGCTTTCTTT.